Listed below are T cell receptor beta chains from one sample, sequenced in a study of long-term antiretroviral therapy in people with HIV. TCRdb's copy holds only in-frame clones and misses some; the assay was immunoSEQ multiplex PCR. Among about 26,000 clones, more than 75% were seen once, and the ten largest hold approximately 9.2%. The specimen was unsorted PBMCs, collected less than 5 years after starting antiretroviral therapy. The origin of the receptors is a man aged 40-50 years with HIV. CDR3s leave out the opening cysteine and the closing phenylalanine or tryptophan. Each record gives: V gene, clone size, CDR3 protein. Size is stated for part of the rows, as once, few or many counts, or as a class when the clone is expanded.

TRBV12-5,-,ASGKQSGGAWFEQY
TRBV11-2,-,ASSPVPVAGELF
TRBV7-8,-,ASSLGGAGFNEQF
TRBV27,-,ASSLGAYNEQF
TRBV28,-,ASSFGAGPSTEAF
TRBV27,-,ASSYNRVNEQF
TRBV11-2,-,ASSGLTTDTQY
TRBV5-1,-,ASSLVSGAVTEAF
TRBV15,-,ATSRDDPNTGELF
TRBV7-6,-,ASSQGLAANTGELF
TRBV7-9,-,ASSQGHGSERPGNTIY
TRBV5-1,few,ASSPGTGIEQY
TRBV6-5,once,ASSPPKTEAYEQY
TRBV11-3,-,ASRGHDNEQF
TRBV27,-,ASSAQGADYGYT
TRBV7-8,once,ATRVHSGNEQF
TRBV18,few,ASSPGQTRAYEQY
TRBV5-4,-,ASSYRQGLGYEQF
TRBV27,-,ASSLEGSSRNTIY
TRBV5-4,-,ASSSGGISSYNEQF
TRBV2,-,ASSRGTSSYEQY
TRBV7-9,-,ASTTWGETQY
TRBV7-8,few,ASSNRVSPAGEQY
TRBV15,-,ATSREGEGRYEQY
TRBV19,-,ASSKGTGHYGQY
TRBV5-1,-,ASSLSGAANTEAF
TRBV5-1,-,ASSLVPSYEQY
TRBV29-1,-,SVHSGRAHEQY
TRBV5-1,once,ASSLEGVPSREQY
TRBV20-1,once,VGQGVYEQY
TRBV6-1,-,ASSDRQGGQPQH
TRBV5-6,-,ASSRMTGGEY
TRBV5-5,-,ASSFGQGGLAILETQY
TRBV6-1,-,ASREQVVSGNTIY
TRBV6-5,-,ASTLGGGMNTEAF
TRBV27,-,ASSPLAGGSNEQF
TRBV11-2,-,ASSLAGAAAGANVLT
TRBV15,once,ATSRTGTTNEKLF
TRBV10-2,-,ASSGGLGSTDTQY
TRBV4-1,-,ASSQEGFYGYT
TRBV25-1,-,ASSEYTGEGHEQY
TRBV6-6,-,ASRGTSGVTGELF
TRBV27,-,ASSLSGFGGEKLF
TRBV21-1,once,ASSTSTGPTGNTIY
TRBV6-5,-,ASSYLQAHEQY
TRBV18,few,ASSPLSGTGELF
TRBV12-5,once,ASGDGTAQNQPQH
TRBV5-1,-,ASRNGQRPWGDEQF
TRBV5-1,-,ASSLMGNEQF
TRBV10-3,-,AIAGAEGANVLT
TRBV1,-,TSSQEGGPRFYEQY
TRBV5-1,-,ASKTGGNTEAF